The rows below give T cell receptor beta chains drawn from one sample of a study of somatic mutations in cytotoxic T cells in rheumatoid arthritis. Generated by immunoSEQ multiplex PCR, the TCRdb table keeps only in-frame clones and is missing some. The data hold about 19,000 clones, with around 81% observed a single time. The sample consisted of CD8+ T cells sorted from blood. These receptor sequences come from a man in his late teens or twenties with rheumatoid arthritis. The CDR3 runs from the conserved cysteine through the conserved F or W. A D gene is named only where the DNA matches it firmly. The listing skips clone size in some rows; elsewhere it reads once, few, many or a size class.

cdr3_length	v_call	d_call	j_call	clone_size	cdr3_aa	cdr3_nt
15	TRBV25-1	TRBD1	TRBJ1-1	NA	CASSGTGLMNTEAFF	TGTGCCAGCAGTGGGACAGGCCTAATGAACACTGAAGCTTTCTTT
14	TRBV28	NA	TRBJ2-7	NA	CASSPPGPAYEQYF	TGTGCCAGCAGCCCGCCCGGGCCCGCCTACGAGCAGTACTTC
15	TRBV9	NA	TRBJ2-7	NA	CASSAGRDHSYEQYF	TGTGCCAGCAGCGCCGGCCGGGACCACTCCTACGAGCAGTACTTC
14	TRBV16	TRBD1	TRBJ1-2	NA	CASSDRDRGYGYTF	TGTGCCAGCAGCGACCGGGACAGGGGCTATGGCTACACCTTC
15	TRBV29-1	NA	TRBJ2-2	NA	CSVEVGASNTGELFF	TGCAGCGTTGAGGTTGGGGCTTCGAACACCGGGGAGCTGTTTTTT
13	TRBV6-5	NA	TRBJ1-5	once	CASSFREDQPQHF	TGTGCCAGCAGTTTCAGGGAAGATCAGCCCCAGCATTTT
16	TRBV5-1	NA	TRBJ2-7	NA	CASSIRQPRAPYEQYF	TGCGCCAGCAGCATCAGACAGCCCCGGGCCCCCTACGAGCAGTACTTC
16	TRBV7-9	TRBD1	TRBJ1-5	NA	CASSTRQGGPNQPQHF	TGTGCCAGCAGCACCAGACAGGGAGGGCCCAATCAGCCCCAGCATTTT
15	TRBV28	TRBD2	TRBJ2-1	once	CASRIAGGKYNEQFF	TGTGCCAGCCGCATAGCGGGGGGAAAGTACAATGAGCAGTTCTTC
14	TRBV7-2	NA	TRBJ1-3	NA	CASSLTGTGNTIYF	TGTGCCAGCAGCCTCACAGGGACTGGAAACACCATATATTTT
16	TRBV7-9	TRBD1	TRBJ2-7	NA	CASSLFGTGGSYEQYF	TGTGCCAGCAGCTTATTTGGGACAGGGGGGTCCTACGAGCAGTACTTC
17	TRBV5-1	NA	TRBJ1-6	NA	CASSEGTTSSYNSPLHF	TGCGCCAGCAGCGAGGGGACAACGAGCTCCTATAATTCACCCCTCCACTTT
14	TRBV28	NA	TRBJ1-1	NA	CASSFFGKNTEAFF	TGTGCCAGCAGTTTCTTTGGGAAGAACACTGAAGCTTTCTTT
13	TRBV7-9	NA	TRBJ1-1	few	CASSLAMNTEAFF	TGTGCCAGCAGCTTAGCAATGAACACTGAAGCTTTCTTT
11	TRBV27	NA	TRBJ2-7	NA	CASSLGYEQYF	TGTGCCAGCAGTTTAGGCTACGAGCAGTACTTC
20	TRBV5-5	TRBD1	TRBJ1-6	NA	CASSLGTGTGINSYNSPLHF	TGTGCCAGCAGCTTAGGAACCGGGACAGGGATAAACTCCTATAATTCACCCCTCCACTTT
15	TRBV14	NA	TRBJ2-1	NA	CASSPMVGAYNEQFF	TGTGCCAGCAGCCCGATGGTAGGGGCGTACAATGAGCAGTTCTTC
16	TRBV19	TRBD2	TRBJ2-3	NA	CASSPIGGGRSDTQYF	TGTGCCAGTAGCCCTATCGGCGGGGGGAGGTCAGATACGCAGTATTTT
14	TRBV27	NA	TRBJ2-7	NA	CASSLLVGPYEQYF	TGTGCCAGCAGTTTATTGGTCGGCCCCTACGAGCAGTACTTC
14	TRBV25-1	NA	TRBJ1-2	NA	CASSVGEVVYGYTF	TGTGCCAGCAGCGTAGGAGAGGTGGTTTATGGCTACACCTTC
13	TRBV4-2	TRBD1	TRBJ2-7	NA	CASSLGQGYEQYF	TGTGCCAGCAGCCTCGGACAGGGATACGAGCAGTACTTC
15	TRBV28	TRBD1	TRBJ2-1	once	CASSWYGTGVHEQFF	TGTGCCAGCAGTTGGTACGGGACAGGGGTACATGAGCAGTTCTTC
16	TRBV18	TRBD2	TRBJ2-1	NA	CASSAASGVSLNEQFF	TGTGCCAGCTCCGCAGCTAGCGGGGTTTCTTTGAATGAGCAGTTCTTC
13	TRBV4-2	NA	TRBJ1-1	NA	CASSQGGNTEAFF	TGTGCCAGCAGCCAAGGGGGGAACACTGAAGCTTTCTTT
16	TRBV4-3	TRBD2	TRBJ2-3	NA	CASSQVLAGVEDTQYF	TGCGCCAGCAGCCAAGTCCTAGCGGGGGTAGAGGATACGCAGTATTTT
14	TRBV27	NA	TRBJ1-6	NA	CASSLQAANSPLHF	TGTGCCAGCAGTTTGCAGGCAGCTAATTCACCCCTCCACTTT
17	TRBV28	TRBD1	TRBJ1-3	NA	CASSLPTGLSSGSTIYF	TGTGCCAGCAGTTTACCGACAGGGCTTAGCTCTGGAAGCACCATATATTTT
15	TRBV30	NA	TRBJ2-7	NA	CAWSVHYLSKYEQYF	TGTGCCTGGAGTGTACACTACCTTTCAAAATACGAGCAGTACTTC